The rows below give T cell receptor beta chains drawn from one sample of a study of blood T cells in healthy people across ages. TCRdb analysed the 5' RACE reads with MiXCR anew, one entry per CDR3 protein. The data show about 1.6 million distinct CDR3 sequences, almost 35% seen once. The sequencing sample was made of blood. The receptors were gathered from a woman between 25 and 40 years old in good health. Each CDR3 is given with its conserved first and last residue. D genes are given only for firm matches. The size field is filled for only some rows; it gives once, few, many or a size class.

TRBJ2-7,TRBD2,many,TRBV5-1,TGCGCCAGCAGCTTCGGGGGAGGGCCCTACGAGCAGTACTTC,CASSFGGGPYEQYF
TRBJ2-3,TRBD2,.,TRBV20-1,TGCAGTGCTAGAGCGCTACCCGTGCGGGGGGGCCTCAGCACAGATACGCAGTATTTT,CSARALPVRGGLSTDTQYF
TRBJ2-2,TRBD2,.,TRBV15,TGTGCCACCAGCCCCCGGGGACTAGCGGGATACACCGGGGAGCTGTTTTTT,CATSPRGLAGYTGELFF
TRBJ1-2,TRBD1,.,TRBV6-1,TGTGCCAGCAGTGAACCTGGGACAGGAAACGGCTACACCTTC,CASSEPGTGNGYTF
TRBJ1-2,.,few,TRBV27,TGTGCCAGCAGGAATGGAGCTAACTATGGCTACACCTTC,CASRNGANYGYTF
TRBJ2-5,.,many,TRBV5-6,TGTGCCAGCAGCCTGCGCGTGTTGGGCGGAGAGACCCAGTACTTC,CASSLRVLGGETQYF
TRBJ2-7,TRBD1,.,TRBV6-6,TGTGCCAGCGCCTCCGGGACAGCGCGTGCCTACGAGCAGTACTTC,CASASGTARAYEQYF
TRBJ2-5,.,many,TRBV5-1,TGCGCCAGCAGCTTCCAGGCTTTACAAGAGACCCAGTACTTC,CASSFQALQETQYF
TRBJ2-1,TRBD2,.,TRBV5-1,TGCGCCAGCAGCTTTCACCCCCAAGCGGGAGGAAGTAATGAGCAGTTCTTC,CASSFHPQAGGSNEQFF
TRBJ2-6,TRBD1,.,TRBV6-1,TGTGCCAGCAGGTGGTGGACAGGGACCTCTGGGGCCAACGTCCTGACTTTC,CASRWWTGTSGANVLTF
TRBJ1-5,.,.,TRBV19,TGTGCCAGTACTACGACAGCGAACCCCAATCAGCCCCAGCATTTT,CASTTTANPNQPQHF
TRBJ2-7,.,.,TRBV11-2,TGTGCCAGCAGCTCAACAAGGGAGGTCCTCTACGAGCAGTACTTC,CASSSTREVLYEQYF
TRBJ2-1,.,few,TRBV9,TGTGCCAGCAGCGCGGGTGGGGGCTTCAGGGGCGATGAGCAGTTCTTC,CASSAGGGFRGDEQFF
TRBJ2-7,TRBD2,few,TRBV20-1,TGCAGTGCTGATACCACTAGCGGGAGTAAAAAGTACTTC,CSADTTSGSKKYF
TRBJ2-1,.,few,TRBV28,TGTGCCAGCAGGGGAAAGGGGGGATACAATGAGCAGTTCTTC,CASRGKGGYNEQFF
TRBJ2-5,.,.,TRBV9,TGTGCCAGCAGCGTAGGACGGCTAGCTCCTCAAGAGACCCAGTACTTC,CASSVGRLAPQETQYF
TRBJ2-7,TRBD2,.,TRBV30,TGTGCCTGGAGTGACCCCATGGTGGGGGAGGGGAGGGACGAGCAGTACTTC,CAWSDPMVGEGRDEQYF